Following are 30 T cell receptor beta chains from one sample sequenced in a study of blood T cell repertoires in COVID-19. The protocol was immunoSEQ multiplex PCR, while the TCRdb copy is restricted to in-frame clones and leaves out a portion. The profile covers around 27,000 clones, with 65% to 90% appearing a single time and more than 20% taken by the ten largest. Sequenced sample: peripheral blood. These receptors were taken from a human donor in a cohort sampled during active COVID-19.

The CDR3 DNA follows: TGTGCCAGCAGTTACCGCGACGAGCAGTACTTC. It encodes CASSYRDEQYF. The gene calls are TRBV6-6 and TRBJ2-7; D uncertain. Germline V gene sequence: CDR1 MNHNY, CDR2 SVGAGI (reference sequence). V was trimmed by 2 bases and J by 5 bases, leaving 4 bases between them. The CDR3 runs 11 residues.

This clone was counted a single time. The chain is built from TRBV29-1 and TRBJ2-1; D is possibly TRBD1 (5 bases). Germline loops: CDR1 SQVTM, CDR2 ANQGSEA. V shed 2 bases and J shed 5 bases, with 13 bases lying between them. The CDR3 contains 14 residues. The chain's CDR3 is CSVENRLGHNEQFF. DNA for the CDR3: TGCAGCGTTGAAAACAGGCTAGGGCACAATGAGCAGTTCTTC.

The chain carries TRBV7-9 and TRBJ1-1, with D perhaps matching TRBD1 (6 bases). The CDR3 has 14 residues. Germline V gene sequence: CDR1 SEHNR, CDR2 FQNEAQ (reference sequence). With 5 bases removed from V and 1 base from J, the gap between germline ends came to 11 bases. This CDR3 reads CASSQGGPNTEAFF. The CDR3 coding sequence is TGTGCCAGCAGCCAAGGGGGACCGAACACTGAAGCTTTCTTT.

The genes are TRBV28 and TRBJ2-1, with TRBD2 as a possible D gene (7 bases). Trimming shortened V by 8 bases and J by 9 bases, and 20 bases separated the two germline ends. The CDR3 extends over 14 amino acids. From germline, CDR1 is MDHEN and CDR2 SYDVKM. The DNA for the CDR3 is TGTGCCAGCTCCCTGGGGGGGGCCCGGGGTGAGCAGTTCTTC. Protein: CASSLGGARGEQFF. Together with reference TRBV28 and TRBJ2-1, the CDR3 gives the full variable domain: DVKVTQSSRYLVKRTGEKVFLECVQDMDHENMFWYRQDPGLGLRLIYFSYDVKMKEKGDIPEGYSVSREKKERFSLILESASTNQTSMYLCASSLGGARGEQFFGPGTRLTVL.

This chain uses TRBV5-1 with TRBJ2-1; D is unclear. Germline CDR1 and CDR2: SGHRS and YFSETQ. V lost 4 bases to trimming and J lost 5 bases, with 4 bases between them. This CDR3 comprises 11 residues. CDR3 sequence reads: CASSLNNEQFF. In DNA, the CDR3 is TGCGCCAGCAGCCTAAACAATGAGCAGTTCTTC.

This chain's CDR3 is CASGFSGGNYGYTF. The CDR3 DNA sequence: TGTGCTAGTGGTTTCAGTGGCGGTAACTATGGCTACACCTTC. The rearrangement uses TRBV12-5 and TRBJ1-2; no clear D gene. Germline CDR1 is LGHNT and CDR2 is FRNRAP. The CDR3 consists of 14 residues. Trimming pared 3 bases from V and 1 base from J, leaving 9 bases between.

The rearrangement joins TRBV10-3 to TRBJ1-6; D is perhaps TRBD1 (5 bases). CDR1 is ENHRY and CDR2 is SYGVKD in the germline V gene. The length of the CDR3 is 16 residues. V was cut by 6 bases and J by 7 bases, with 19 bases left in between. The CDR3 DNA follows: TGTGCCATCAGGGGAACAGGTATTGGCTCCAATTCACCCCTCCACTTT. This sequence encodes CAIRGTGIGSNSPLHF.

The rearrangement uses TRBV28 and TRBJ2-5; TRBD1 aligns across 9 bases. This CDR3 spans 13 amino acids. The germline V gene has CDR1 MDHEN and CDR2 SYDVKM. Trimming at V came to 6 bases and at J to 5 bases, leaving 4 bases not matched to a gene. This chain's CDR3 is CASRLGQGETQYF. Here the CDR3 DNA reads TGTGCCAGCAGACTCGGACAGGGGGAGACCCAGTACTTC.

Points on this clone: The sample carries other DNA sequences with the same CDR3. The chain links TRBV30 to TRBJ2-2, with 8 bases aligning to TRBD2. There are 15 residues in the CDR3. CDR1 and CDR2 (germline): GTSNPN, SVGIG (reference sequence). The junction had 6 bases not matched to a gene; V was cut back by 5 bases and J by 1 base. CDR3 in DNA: TGTGCCTGGGGCACTAGCGGAAAGAACACCGGGGAGCTGTTTTTT. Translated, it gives CAWGTSGKNTGELFF.

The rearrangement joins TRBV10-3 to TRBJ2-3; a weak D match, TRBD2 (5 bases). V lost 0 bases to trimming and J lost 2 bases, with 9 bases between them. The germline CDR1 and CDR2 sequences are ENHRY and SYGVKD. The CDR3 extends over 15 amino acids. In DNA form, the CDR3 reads TGTGCCATCAGTGAGTCGAGCGGTAACACAGATACGCAGTATTTT. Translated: CAISESSGNTDTQYF.

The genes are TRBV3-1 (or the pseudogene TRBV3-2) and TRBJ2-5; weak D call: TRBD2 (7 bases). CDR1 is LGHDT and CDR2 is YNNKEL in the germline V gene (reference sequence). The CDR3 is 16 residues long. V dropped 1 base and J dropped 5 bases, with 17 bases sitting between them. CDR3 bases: TGTGCCAGCAGCCAAGGCGCGGGGGCGGGGGAGGAGACCCAGTACTTC. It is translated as CASSQGAGAGEETQYF.

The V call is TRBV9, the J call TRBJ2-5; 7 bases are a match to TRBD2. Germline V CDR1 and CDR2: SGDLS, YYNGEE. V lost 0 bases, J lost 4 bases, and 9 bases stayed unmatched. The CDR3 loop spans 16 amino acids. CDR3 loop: CASSVAPGGMGETQYF. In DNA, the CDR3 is TGTGCCAGCAGCGTAGCCCCCGGGGGGATGGGAGAGACCCAGTACTTC. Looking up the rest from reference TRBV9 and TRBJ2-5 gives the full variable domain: DSGVTQTPKHLITATGQRVTLRCSPRSGDLSVYWYQQSLDQGLQFLIQYYNGEERAKGNILERFSAQQFPDLHSELNLSSLELGDSALYFCASSVAPGGMGETQYFGPGTRLLVL.

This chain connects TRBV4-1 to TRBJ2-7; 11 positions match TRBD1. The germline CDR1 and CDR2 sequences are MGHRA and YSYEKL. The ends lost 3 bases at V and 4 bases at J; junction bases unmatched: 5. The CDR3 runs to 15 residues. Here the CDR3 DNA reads TGCGCCAGCAGCCACTTAGGACAGGGGGCGTACGAGCAGTACTTC. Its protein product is CASSHLGQGAYEQYF.

The CDR3 protein is CASSRGGAREQYF. Written as DNA, the CDR3 is TGTGCCAGCAGCCGAGGAGGGGCTAGGGAGCAGTACTTC. This chain uses TRBV3-1 (or the pseudogene TRBV3-2) with TRBJ2-7; perhaps TRBD2 as D (6 bases). V lost 4 bases to trimming and J lost 7 bases, with 14 bases between them. The CDR3 length is 13 residues. Germline loops: CDR1 LGHDT, CDR2 YNNKEL (reference sequence).

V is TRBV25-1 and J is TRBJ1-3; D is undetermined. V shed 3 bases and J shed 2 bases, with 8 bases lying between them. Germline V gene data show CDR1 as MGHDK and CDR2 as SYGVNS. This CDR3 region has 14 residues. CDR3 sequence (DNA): TGTGCCAGCAGTGACGCAGGTGCTGGAAACACCATATATTTT. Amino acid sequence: CASSDAGAGNTIYF.

CDR3: CASSPGTSGRVWDTGELFF. CDR3 nucleotide sequence: TGTGCCAGCAGTCCCGGGACTAGCGGGAGGGTTTGGGACACCGGGGAGCTGTTTTTT. The chain couples TRBV28 to TRBJ2-2; TRBD2 aligns across 16 bases. Germline loops: CDR1 MDHEN, CDR2 SYDVKM. J lost 3 bases, V lost 5 bases, and 9 bases had no gene match. The length of the CDR3 is 19 residues.

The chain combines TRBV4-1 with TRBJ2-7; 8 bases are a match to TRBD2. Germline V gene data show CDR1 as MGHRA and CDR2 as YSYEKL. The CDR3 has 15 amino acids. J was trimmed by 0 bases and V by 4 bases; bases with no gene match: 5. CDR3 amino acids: CASSPWSGGSYEQYF. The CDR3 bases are TGCGCCAGCAGCCCTTGGAGCGGGGGCTCCTACGAGCAGTACTTC.

DNA for the CDR3: TGTGCCAGCAGCGCCAGCGACAGGGGAACGGTCACAGATACGCAGTATTTT. This codes for CASSASDRGTVTDTQYF. This rearrangement joins TRBV7-9 to TRBJ2-3; 8 bases align to TRBD1. CDR3 size: 17 residues. Germline V gene lookup returns CDR1 SEHNR and CDR2 FQNEAQ (reference sequence). Trimming removed 5 bases from V and 2 bases from J; junction bases left unmatched: 12.

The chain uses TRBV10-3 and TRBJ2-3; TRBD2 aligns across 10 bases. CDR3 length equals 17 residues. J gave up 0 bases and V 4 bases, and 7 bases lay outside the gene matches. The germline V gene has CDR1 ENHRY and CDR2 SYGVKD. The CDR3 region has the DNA TGTGCCATCAGTGGCCCCACTAGCGGGACTAGCACAGATACGCAGTATTTT. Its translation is CAISGPTSGTSTDTQYF.

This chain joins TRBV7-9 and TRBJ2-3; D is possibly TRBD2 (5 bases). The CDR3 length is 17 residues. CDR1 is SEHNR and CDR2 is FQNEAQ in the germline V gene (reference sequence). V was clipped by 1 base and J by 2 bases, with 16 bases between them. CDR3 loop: CASSLVRGYSPTDTQYF. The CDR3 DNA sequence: TGTGCCAGCAGCTTAGTTCGGGGATATAGCCCCACAGATACGCAGTATTTT.

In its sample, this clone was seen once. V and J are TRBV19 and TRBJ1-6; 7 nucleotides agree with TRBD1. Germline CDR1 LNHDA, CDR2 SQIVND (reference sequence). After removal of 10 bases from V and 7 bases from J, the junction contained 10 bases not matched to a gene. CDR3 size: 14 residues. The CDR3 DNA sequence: TGTGCCACCACTTCCGACAGGGACAATTCACCCCTCCACTTT. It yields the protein CATTSDRDNSPLHF.

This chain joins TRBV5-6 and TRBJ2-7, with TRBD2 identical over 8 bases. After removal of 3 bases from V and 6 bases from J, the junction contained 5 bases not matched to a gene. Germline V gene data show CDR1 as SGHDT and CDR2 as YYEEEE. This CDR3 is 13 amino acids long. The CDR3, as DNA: TGTGCCAGCAGCTCCCGACTAGCGCGCGAGCAGTACTTC. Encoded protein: CASSSRLAREQYF.

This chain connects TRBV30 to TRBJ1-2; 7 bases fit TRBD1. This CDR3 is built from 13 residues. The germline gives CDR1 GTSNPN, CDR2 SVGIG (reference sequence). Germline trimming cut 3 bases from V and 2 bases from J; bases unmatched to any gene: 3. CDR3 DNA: TGTGCCTGGAGGACAGGGAAAAACTATGGCTACACCTTC. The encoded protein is CAWRTGKNYGYTF.

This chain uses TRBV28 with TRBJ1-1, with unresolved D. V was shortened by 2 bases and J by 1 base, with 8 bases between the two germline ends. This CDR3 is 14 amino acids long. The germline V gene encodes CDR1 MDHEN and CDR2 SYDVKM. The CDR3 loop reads CASSLERENTEAFF. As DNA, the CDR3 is TGTGCCAGCAGTTTAGAAAGAGAGAACACTGAAGCTTTCTTT.

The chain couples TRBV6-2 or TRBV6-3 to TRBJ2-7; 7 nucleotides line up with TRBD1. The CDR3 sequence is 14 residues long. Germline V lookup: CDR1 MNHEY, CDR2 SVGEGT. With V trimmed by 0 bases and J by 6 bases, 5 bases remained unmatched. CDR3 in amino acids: CASSYSTGASEQYF. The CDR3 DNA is TGTGCCAGCAGTTACTCCACAGGGGCGAGCGAGCAGTACTTC.

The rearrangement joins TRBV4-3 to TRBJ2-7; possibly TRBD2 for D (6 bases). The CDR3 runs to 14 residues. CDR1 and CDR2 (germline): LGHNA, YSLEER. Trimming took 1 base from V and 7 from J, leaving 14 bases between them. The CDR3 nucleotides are TGCGCCAGCAGCCAAGCGGGAGCTCCCGCTGAGCAGTACTTC. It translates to CASSQAGAPAEQYF.

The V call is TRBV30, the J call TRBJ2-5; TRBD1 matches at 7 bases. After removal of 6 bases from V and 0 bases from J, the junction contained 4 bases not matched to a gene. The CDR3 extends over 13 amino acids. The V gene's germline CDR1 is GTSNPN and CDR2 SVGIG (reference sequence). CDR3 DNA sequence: TGTGCCTGCCGGGACAGCTACCAAGAGACCCAGTACTTC. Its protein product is CACRDSYQETQYF.

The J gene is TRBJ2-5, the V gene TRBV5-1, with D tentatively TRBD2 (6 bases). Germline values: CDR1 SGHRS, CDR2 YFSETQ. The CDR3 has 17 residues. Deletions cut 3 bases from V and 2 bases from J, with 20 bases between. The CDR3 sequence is CASSWPFSGVVQETQYF. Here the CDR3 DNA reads TGCGCCAGCAGCTGGCCTTTCTCGGGAGTGGTTCAAGAGACCCAGTACTTC.

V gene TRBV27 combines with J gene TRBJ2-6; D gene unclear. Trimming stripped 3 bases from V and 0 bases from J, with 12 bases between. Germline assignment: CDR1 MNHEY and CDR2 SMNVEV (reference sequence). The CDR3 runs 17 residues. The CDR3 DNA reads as TGTGCCAGCAGTTTTGCAGGTGCTAACTCTGGGGCCAACGTCCTGACTTTC. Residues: CASSFAGANSGANVLTF.

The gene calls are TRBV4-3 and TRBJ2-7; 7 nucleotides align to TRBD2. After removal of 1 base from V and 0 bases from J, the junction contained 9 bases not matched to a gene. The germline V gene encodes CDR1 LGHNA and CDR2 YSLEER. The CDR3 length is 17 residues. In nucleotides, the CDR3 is TGCGCCAGCAGCCAAGGGCTAGCGGTCCTTGGCTCCTACGAGCAGTACTTC. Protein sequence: CASSQGLAVLGSYEQYF.